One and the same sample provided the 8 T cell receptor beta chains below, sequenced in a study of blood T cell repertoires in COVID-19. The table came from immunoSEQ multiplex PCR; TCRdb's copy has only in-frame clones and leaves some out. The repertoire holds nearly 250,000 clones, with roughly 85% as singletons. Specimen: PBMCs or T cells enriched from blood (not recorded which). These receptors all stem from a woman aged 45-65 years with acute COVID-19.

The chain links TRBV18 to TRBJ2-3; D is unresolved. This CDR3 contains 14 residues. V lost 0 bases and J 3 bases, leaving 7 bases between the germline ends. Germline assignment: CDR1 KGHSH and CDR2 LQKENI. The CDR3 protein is CASSPPSETDTQYF. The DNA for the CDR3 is TGTGCCAGCTCACCACCATCGGAGACAGATACGCAGTATTTT.

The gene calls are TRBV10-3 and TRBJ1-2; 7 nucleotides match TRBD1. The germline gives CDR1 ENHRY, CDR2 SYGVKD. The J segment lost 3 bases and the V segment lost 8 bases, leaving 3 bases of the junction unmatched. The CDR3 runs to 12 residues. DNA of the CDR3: TGTGCCATCCAAACAGGGGACTATGGCTACACCTTC. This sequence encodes CAIQTGDYGYTF.

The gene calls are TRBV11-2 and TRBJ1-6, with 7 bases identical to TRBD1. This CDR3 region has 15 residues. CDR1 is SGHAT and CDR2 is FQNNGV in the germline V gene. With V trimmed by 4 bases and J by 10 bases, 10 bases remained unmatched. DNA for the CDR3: TGTGCCAGCAGCTCAAGGGGGCAGGGCCACTCACCCCTCCACTTT. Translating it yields CASSSRGQGHSPLHF.

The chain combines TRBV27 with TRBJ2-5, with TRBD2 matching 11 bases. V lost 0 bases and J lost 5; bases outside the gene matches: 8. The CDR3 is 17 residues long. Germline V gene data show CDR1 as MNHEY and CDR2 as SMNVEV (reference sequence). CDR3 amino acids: CASSLSSGGAFFETQYF. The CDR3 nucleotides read TGTGCCAGCAGTTTATCTAGCGGGGGGGCCTTCTTCGAGACCCAGTACTTC.

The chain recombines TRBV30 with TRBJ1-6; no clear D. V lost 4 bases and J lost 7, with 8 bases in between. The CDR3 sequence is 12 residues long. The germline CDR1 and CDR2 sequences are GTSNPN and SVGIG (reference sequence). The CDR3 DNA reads TGTGCCTGGAACGGGAGGAATTCACCCCTCCACTTT. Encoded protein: CAWNGRNSPLHF.

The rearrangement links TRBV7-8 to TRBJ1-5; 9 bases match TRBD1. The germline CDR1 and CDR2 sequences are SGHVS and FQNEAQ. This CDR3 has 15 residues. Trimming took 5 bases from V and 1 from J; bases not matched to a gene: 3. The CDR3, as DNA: TGTGCCAGCAGCGGAGGACAGGGGAGCAATCAGCCCCAGCATTTT. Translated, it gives CASSGGQGSNQPQHF.

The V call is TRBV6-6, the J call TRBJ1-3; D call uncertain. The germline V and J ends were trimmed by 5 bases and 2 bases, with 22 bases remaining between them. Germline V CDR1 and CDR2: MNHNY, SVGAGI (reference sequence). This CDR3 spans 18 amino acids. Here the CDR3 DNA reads TGTGCCAGCAGTCTAGGCGGAGTTCCGGGTGTCGCTGGAAACACCATATATTTT. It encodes CASSLGGVPGVAGNTIYF.

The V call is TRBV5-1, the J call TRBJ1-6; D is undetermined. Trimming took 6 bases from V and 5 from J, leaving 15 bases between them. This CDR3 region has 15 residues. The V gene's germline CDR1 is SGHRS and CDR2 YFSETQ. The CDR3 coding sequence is TGCGCCAGCACCAAAGGAGGGCCGAATAATTCACCCCTCCACTTT. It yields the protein CASTKGGPNNSPLHF. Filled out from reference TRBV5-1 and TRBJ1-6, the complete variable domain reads KAGVTQTPRYLIKTRGQQVTLSCSPISGHRSVSWYQQTPGQGLQFLFEYFSETQRNKGNFPGRFSGRQFSNSRSEMNVSTLELGDSALYLCASTKGGPNNSPLHFGNGTRLTVT.